Sequencing of this T cell receptor (beta chain) was carried out in a study of blood T cell repertoires in COVID-19 (TCRdb year 2020). Broadly, across the study: Samples from collaborators originated in the United States, Italy and Spain and spanned both the acute and convalescent phases of COVID-19. A freely available public database, intended as a resource for researchers studying the immune response to SARS-CoV-2, is where the repertoires were released. Where HLA class I and class II types were available, the types were taken from metadata supplied by the sample provider, not from assay-based typing. Subjects who had been exposed to COVID-19, were actively infected with it, or had recovered from it provided the deeply sampled blood TCRbeta repertoires that made up the dataset. Samples came from the ongoing ImmuneRACE study (first 160 participants) plus 1,254 subjects from 6 global collaborators. The material from the prospective study consisted of cDNA or gDNA derived from T cells, B-cell-depleted T cells, or PBMCs. The sample metadata nearly always contained a de-identified subject ID, COVID-19 status, age in years and sex. What the work shows at the level of the full study, not this receptor alone: How much clinical and demographic metadata was included differed by source and by participant, and the metadata was provided uncurated.

Whole blood was collected in K2EDTA tubes by collaborating institutions according to the institutions' own protocols. For TCRbeta analysis, collaborators shipped samples in one of three forms: frozen whole blood, isolated PBMCs, or DNA extracted from either of those sample types. TCRbeta CDR3 regions were amplified from genomic DNA by means of the immunoSEQ Assay, a bias-controlled multiplex PCR. The original pipeline was this. Within the assay, amplification of reference gene primers was used to estimate how many nucleated cells each sample contained. To quantify the absolute abundance of each unique TCRbeta CDR3 rearrangement, sequence reads were collapsed and filtered. Productive Simpson clonality was computed per sample as the square root of Simpson's diversity index over productive rearrangements. Sourced from immuneACCESS, this table was stored by TCRdb with only in-frame sequences that have V and J called. A share of the clones is absent; for the studies checked, an unresolved V gene accounts for under half, and the remainder has no known explanation. The V and J calls and clone size are taken from that table; D and trimming were inferred from the DNA. The sample includes 120,000 or so clones, with more than 75% observed a single time. The leading ten clones occupy more than 1.5% of the sample.

CDR1 and CDR2 are drawn from the germline V gene: MGHRA, YSYEKL. The CDR3 spans 17 residues, from the cysteine through the phenylalanine. The DNA shown is the 51-base CDR3, in frame from base 1. Trimming costs V 4 bases and J 0 bases, and their ends lie 18 bases apart. As concerns this clone: Its binding antigen is unknown. Base qualities are not recorded, but no much larger clone differs from it by a single base.

The sequence links TRBV4-1 to TRBJ1-2; TRBD1 could be the D gene, as 5 bases match. The sequence was collected from a human donor in a cohort sampled during active COVID-19. Sequencing used peripheral blood. The CDR3 protein sequence reads: CASSPLEGRVANYGYTF. The bases are TGCGCCAGCAGCCCCCTCGAAGGCAGGGTAGCTAACTATGGCTACACCTTC.